The present entry profiles one T cell receptor (beta chain) with its context. The target antigen is unknown. This entry belongs to a study of T cells expressing NK-cell markers. Looking at the study overall: HCMV seropositivity marked seven of the eight sequenced donors; one was seronegative. Findings of the study overall: Among CD8+ T cells from over 5 donors, dominant NKG2C+ clonotypes accounted for about 1.0-7.0%.

Reanalyzing the 5' RACE reads, TCRdb keeps one entry per CDR3 protein, without DNA. This listing includes almost 450,000 distinct CDR3 sequences. The clonotype was recovered from a woman between 18 and 70 years old in good health. The sample taken for sequencing was blood T cells: a sorted CD56 or NKG2C T cell subset, CD4+ or CD8+ T cells, or bulk PBMC T cells (not recorded which).

CDR3 region: CASSGVFYNEQFF. J is TRBJ2-1 and V is TRBV12-3 or TRBV12-4. The CDR3 has 13 residues.